This passage covers 16 T cell receptor beta chains from one sample sequenced in a study of shared clonotypes between healthy human individuals (dated by TCRdb to 2018 to 2021). The library was obtained by the immunoSEQ multiplex PCR assay. TCRdb obtained this table from immuneACCESS and retained in-frame rearrangements with V and J assigned. These tables miss some clones; where compared with another copy, unresolved V genes account for less than half of the shortfall, and the remainder is unexplained. The sample contains around 500,000 clones, about three quarters of them found a single time. 10% to 15% of the sample comes from the top ten. The sequenced sample was PBMCs. The receptors shown here come from a woman aged 40 to 50 in good health. Some clones in this sample may be carry-over from other donors' samples.

The rearrangement links TRBV7-2 to TRBJ2-2, with D possibly being TRBD2 (5 bases). The germline gives CDR1 SGHTA, CDR2 FQGNSA. The CDR3 runs 16 residues. V lost 1 base, J lost 0 bases, and 9 bases lay in between. The CDR3 region is CASSLEGGSNTGELFF. The CDR3 bases are TGTGCCAGCAGCTTAGAGGGCGGGTCGAACACCGGGGAGCTGTTTTTT.

This clone was counted a few times. The CDR3 is CASSMTGETTDTQYF. For the CDR3, the DNA is TGTGCCAGTAGTATGACCGGGGAAACCACAGATACGCAGTATTTT. The V call is TRBV19, the J call TRBJ2-3, with D perhaps matching TRBD2 (5 bases). Trimming took 3 bases from V and 2 from J, leaving 12 bases between them. This CDR3 has 15 amino acids. Germline CDR1 reads LNHDA; CDR2 reads SQIVND (reference sequence).

The chain couples TRBV25-1 to TRBJ1-1, with D unclear. CDR3 length: 14 residues. The germline CDR1 and CDR2 sequences are MGHDK and SYGVNS. Trimming stripped 6 bases from V and 5 bases from J, with 16 bases between. The CDR3 protein is CASSAARAGTEAFF. The CDR3 bases are TGTGCCAGCAGCGCGGCGAGGGCAGGTACTGAAGCTTTCTTT.

This chain connects TRBV29-1 to TRBJ1-1; maybe TRBD1 (6 bases). The CDR3 has 12 residues. Deletions cut 5 bases from V and 1 base from J, with 8 bases between. Looked up from germline, CDR1 is SQVTM and CDR2 is ANQGSEA. The CDR3 protein is CSVLGGNTEAFF. In nucleotides, the CDR3 is TGCAGCGTTCTAGGGGGGAACACTGAAGCTTTCTTT.

This chain joins TRBV19 and TRBJ2-1; D might be TRBD1 (6 bases). Germline CDR1 LNHDA, CDR2 SQIVND (reference sequence). V lost 1 base to trimming and J lost 10 bases, with 14 bases between them. The CDR3 is 14 residues long. The CDR3 DNA is TGTGCCAGTAGTATAGTGGACAGCAGCAACGAGCAGTTCTTC. Amino acids: CASSIVDSSNEQFF.

The rearrangement links TRBV19 to TRBJ2-7; 8 bases align to TRBD2. The germline V gene encodes CDR1 LNHDA and CDR2 SQIVND (reference sequence). The CDR3 is made up of 13 amino acids. Losses at the gene ends were 9 bases for V and 3 bases for J; bases not matched to a gene: 7. CDR3: CASKTGTSYEQYF. The CDR3 DNA reads as TGTGCCAGCAAAACCGGGACTAGCTACGAGCAGTACTTC.

The chain recombines TRBV7-9 with TRBJ2-2; the D gene is possibly TRBD2 (6 bases). CDR1 and CDR2 from the germline V gene are SEHNR and FQNEAQ (reference sequence). This CDR3 has 16 amino acids. V dropped 3 bases and J dropped 3 bases, with 14 bases sitting between them. Here the CDR3 DNA reads TGTGCCAGCAGCTTTACGACTCCGGGGGACACCGGGGAGCTGTTTTTT. It yields the protein CASSFTTPGDTGELFF.

The V call is TRBV5-1, the J call TRBJ1-2, with TRBD1 identical over 7 bases. This CDR3 is 14 amino acids long. With 4 bases clipped from V and 0 bases from J, the junction kept 3 bases outside the gene matches. Germline V gives CDR1 SGHRS, CDR2 YFSETQ. CDR3 in amino acids: CASSMGQSNYGYTF. CDR3 coding DNA: TGCGCCAGCAGCATGGGACAGTCTAACTATGGCTACACCTTC.

J is TRBJ2-3 and V is TRBV5-1; 9 bases map to TRBD1. From germline, CDR1 is SGHRS and CDR2 YFSETQ. Germline trimming cut 0 bases from V and 6 bases from J; bases unmatched to any gene: 8. This CDR3 is 16 amino acids long. CDR3 bases: TGCGCCAGCAGCTTGGAGGGACAGGGATATGTGGATACGCAGTATTTT. It codes for CASSLEGQGYVDTQYF. Filled out from reference TRBV5-1 and TRBJ2-3, the complete variable domain reads KAGVTQTPRYLIKTRGQQVTLSCSPISGHRSVSWYQQTPGQGLQFLFEYFSETQRNKGNFPGRFSGRQFSNSRSEMNVSTLELGDSALYLCASSLEGQGYVDTQYFGPGTRLTVL.

J is TRBJ1-2 and V is TRBV18; 7 bases fit TRBD1. Germline V CDR1 and CDR2: KGHSH, LQKENI. The CDR3 consists of 13 residues. V gave up 4 bases and J gave up 7 bases; unmatched junction bases: 6. The CDR3 is CASSLNRDSGYTF. The CDR3 nucleotides read TGTGCCAGCTCACTCAACAGGGACAGTGGCTACACCTTC.

CDR3 in amino acids: CASSFRTGANTGELFF. The CDR3 DNA reads as TGCGCCAGCAGCTTTCGGACAGGGGCGAACACCGGGGAGCTGTTTTTT. The genes are TRBV5-1 and TRBJ2-2, with 9 bases matching TRBD1. Trimming at V came to 2 bases and at J to 0 bases, leaving 2 bases not matched to a gene. Germline-derived CDR1 and CDR2 are SGHRS and YFSETQ. CDR3 length: 16 amino acids.

On this clone: The sample has other DNA sequences that encode this CDR3 too. The chain is built from TRBV5-4 and TRBJ2-7; 8 positions agree with TRBD2. V shed 0 bases and J 2 bases; nucleotides not matched to a gene: 1. Germline CDR1 and CDR2: SGHNT and YYREEE (reference sequence). The CDR3 loop spans 14 amino acids. The CDR3 is CASSLGAGAYEQYF. CDR3 in DNA: TGTGCCAGCAGCTTGGGAGCGGGAGCCTACGAGCAGTACTTC.

The V call is TRBV27, the J call TRBJ2-3; 7 nucleotides line up with TRBD2. Germline V gives CDR1 MNHEY, CDR2 SMNVEV (reference sequence). This CDR3 comprises 15 residues. V shed 5 bases and J 6 bases; nucleotides not matched to a gene: 11. CDR3 amino acids: CASSESSGRADTQYF. CDR3 nucleotide sequence: TGTGCCAGCAGTGAATCTAGTGGGAGGGCGGATACGCAGTATTTT.

In its sample, this clone was seen many times. Compared with germline, one end of the junction differs, possibly owing to a read error. The V and J genes are TRBV30 and TRBJ1-6; tentative D call: TRBD1 (5 bases). Germline V gives CDR1 GTSNPN, CDR2 SVGIG (reference sequence). The CDR3 totals 9 residues. The CDR3 DNA follows: TGTGCCTGGAGTGCGGGGCGTAACTTT. Translation: CAWSAGRNF.

The chain joins TRBV6-1 to TRBJ2-7; D not certain. V dropped 4 bases and J dropped 8 bases, with 12 bases sitting between them. This CDR3 region has 12 residues. Germline V gene lookup returns CDR1 MNHNS and CDR2 SASEGT. The CDR3 is CASSVGNNQQYF. CDR3 nucleotide sequence: TGTGCCAGCAGTGTAGGTAACAATCAGCAGTACTTC.

The chain joins TRBV6-6 to TRBJ2-2, with D perhaps TRBD1 (6 bases). Germline lookup yields CDR1 MNHNY and CDR2 SVGAGI (reference sequence). The V end lost 6 bases, the J end lost 1 base, and 9 bases lay between the germline ends. The CDR3 is made up of 14 amino acids. CDR3 nucleotide sequence: TGTGCCAGCAGGGAACAGGGGAACACCGGGGAGCTGTTTTTT. The encoded protein is CASREQGNTGELFF.